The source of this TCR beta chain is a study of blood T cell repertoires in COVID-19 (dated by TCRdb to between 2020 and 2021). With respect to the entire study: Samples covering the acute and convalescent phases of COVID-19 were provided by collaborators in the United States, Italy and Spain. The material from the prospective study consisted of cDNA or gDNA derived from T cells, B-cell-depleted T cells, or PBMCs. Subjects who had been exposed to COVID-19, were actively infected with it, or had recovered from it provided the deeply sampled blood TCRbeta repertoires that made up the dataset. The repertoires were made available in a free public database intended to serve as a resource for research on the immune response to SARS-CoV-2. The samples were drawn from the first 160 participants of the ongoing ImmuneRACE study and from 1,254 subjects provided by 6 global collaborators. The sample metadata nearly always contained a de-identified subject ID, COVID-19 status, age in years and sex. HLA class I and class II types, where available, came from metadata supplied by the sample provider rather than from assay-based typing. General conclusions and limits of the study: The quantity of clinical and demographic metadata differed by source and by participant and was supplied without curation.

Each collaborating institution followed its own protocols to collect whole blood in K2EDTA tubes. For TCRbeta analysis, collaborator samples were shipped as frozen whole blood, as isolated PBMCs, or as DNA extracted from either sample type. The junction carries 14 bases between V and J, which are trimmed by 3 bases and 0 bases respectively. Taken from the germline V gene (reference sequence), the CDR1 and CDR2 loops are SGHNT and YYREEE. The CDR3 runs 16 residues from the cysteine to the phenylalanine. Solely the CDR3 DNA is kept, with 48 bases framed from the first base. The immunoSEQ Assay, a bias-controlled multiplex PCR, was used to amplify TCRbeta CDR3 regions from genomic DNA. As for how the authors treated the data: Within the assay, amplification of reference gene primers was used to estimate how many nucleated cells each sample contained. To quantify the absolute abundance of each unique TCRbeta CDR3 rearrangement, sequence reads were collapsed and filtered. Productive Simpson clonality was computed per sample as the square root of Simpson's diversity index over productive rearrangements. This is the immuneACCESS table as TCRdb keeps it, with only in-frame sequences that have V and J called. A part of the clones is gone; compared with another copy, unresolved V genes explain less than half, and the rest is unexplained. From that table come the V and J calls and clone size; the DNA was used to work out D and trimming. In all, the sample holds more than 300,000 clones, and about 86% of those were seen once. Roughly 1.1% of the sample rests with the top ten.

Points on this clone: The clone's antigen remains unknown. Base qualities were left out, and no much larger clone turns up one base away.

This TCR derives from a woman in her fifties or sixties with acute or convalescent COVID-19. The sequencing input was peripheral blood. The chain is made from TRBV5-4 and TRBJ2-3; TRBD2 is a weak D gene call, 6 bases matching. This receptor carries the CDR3 CASSSGGSRSTDTQYF. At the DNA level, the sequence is TGTGCCAGCAGCTCTGGGGGGTCCAGGAGCACAGATACGCAGTATTTT.